The clone carrying this T cell receptor (beta chain) turned up a few times. The sample originates from a study of T-cell reconstitution after alpha-beta-depleted transplantation in children. The library targeted TCRbeta and was prepared with unique molecular identifiers. In TCRdb, the PCR reads were re-called with MiXCR into one record per CDR3 protein. Among 250,000 to 350,000 distinct CDR3 sequences, roughly 9.5% were seen once, and the ten largest hold around 10%. J was trimmed by 3 bases and V by 7 bases; bases with no gene match: 16. CDR3 size: 18 residues. This chain links TRBV12-3 or TRBV12-4 with TRBJ2-2; 8 nucleotides line up with TRBD2. The receptor comes from a human donor who donated a stem cell graft to a child with SCID. The sample here was PBMCs from the stem cell graft donor, taken from the stem cell graft. CDR3 loop: CASTPYIGGAVDTGELFF. CDR3 nucleotides: TGTGCCAGCACCCCCTACATCGGGGGGGCTGTTGACACCGGGGAGCTGTTTTTT.